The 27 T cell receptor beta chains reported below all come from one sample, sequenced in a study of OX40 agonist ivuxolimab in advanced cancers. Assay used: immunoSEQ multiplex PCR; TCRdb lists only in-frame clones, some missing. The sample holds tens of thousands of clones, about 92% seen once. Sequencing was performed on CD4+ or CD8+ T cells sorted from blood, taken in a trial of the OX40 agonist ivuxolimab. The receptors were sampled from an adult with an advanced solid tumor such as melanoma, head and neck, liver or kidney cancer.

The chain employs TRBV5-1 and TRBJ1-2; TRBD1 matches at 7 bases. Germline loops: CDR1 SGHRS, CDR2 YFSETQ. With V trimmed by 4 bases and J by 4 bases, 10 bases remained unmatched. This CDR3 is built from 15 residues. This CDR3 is CASSIAWDRSYGYTF. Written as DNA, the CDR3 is TGCGCCAGCAGCATTGCGTGGGACAGATCCTATGGCTACACCTTC.

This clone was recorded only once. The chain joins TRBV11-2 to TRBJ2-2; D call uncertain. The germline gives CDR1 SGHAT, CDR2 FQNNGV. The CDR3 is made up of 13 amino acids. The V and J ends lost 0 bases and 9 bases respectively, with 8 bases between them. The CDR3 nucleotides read TGTGCCAGCAGCTTAGAGGTCGCCAGGGAGCTGTTTTTT. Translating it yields CASSLEVARELFF.

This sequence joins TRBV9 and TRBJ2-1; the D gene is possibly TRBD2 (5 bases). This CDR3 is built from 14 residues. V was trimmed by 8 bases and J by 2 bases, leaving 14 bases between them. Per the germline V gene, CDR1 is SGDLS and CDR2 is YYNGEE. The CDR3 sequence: CASTTGNTYNEQFF. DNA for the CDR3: TGTGCCAGTACCACCGGGAACACCTACAATGAGCAGTTCTTC.

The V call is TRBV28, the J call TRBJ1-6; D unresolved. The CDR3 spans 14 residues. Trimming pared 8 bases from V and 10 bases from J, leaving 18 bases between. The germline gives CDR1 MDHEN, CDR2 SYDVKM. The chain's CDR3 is CASVGEGLRSPLHF. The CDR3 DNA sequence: TGTGCCAGCGTCGGGGAGGGTTTACGGTCACCCCTCCACTTT.

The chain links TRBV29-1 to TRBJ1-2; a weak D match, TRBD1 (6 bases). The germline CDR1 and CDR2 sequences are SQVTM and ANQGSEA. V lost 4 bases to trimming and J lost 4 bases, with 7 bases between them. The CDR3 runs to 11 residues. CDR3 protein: CSVGQVYGYTF. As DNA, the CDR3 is TGCAGCGTTGGACAGGTCTATGGCTACACCTTC. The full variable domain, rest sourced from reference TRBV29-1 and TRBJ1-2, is SAVISQKPSRDICQRGTSLTIQCQVDSQVTMMFWYRQQPGQSLTLIATANQGSEATYESGFVIDKFPISRPNLTFSTLTVSNMSPEDSSIYLCSVGQVYGYTFGSGTRLTVV.

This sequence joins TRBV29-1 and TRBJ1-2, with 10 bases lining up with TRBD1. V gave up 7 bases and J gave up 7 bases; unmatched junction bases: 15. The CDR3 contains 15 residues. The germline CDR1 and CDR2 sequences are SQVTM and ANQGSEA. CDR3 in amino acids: CSAETGGAFGVGYTF. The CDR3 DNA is TGCAGCGCTGAGACAGGGGGCGCATTCGGGGTTGGCTACACCTTC.

The CDR3 protein is CASSYGRAYGYTF. For the CDR3, the DNA is TGTGCCAGCAGTTACGGCAGGGCCTATGGCTACACCTTC. This chain links TRBV6-5 with TRBJ1-2; TRBD1 is a possible D gene (5 bases). The CDR3 is 13 residues long. The V and J ends lost 2 bases and 4 bases respectively, with 8 bases between them. Germline V lookup: CDR1 MNHEY, CDR2 SVGAGI.

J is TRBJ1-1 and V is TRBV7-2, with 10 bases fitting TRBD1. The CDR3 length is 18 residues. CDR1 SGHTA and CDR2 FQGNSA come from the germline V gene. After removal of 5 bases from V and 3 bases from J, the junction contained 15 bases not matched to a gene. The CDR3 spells CASSRIPTGGSADTEAFF. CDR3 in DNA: TGTGCCAGCAGCCGCATACCGACAGGGGGCTCGGCGGACACTGAAGCTTTCTTT.

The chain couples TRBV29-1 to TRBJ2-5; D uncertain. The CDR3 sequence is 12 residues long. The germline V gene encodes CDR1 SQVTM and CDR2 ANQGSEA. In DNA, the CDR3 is TGCAGTACGGCCTCCTTCGGGGAGACCCAGTACTTC. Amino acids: CSTASFGETQYF.

In DNA, the CDR3 is TGTGCCTGGAGTGTAAGTGCCAGTGGTCCTTCTGAAGCTTTCTTT. This gives the protein CAWSVSASGPSEAFF. This sequence joins TRBV30 and TRBJ1-1, with D unresolved. Trimming pared 0 bases from V and 6 bases from J, leaving 17 bases between. This CDR3 is built from 15 residues. Germline loops: CDR1 GTSNPN, CDR2 SVGIG (reference sequence).

The CDR3 loop reads CASSFQGADGYTF. As DNA, the CDR3 is TGCGCCAGCAGCTTCCAGGGGGCGGATGGCTACACCTTC. This rearrangement joins TRBV5-1 to TRBJ1-2; 8 positions match TRBD1. Germline values: CDR1 SGHRS, CDR2 YFSETQ. J gave up 6 bases and V 2 bases, and 3 bases lay outside the gene matches. The CDR3 sequence is 13 residues long.

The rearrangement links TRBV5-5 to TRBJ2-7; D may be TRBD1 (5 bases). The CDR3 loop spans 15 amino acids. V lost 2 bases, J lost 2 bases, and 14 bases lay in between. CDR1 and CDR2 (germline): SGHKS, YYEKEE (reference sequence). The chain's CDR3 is CASSLPPGITYEQYF. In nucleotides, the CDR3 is TGTGCCAGCAGCTTACCGCCAGGGATAACCTACGAGCAGTACTTC.

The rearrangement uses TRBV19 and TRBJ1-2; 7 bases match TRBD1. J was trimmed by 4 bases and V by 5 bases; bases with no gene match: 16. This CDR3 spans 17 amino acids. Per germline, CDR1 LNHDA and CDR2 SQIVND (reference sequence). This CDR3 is CASSLSYSDRNRYGYTF. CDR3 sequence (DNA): TGTGCCAGTAGTTTATCATATTCGGACAGGAATCGCTATGGCTACACCTTC.

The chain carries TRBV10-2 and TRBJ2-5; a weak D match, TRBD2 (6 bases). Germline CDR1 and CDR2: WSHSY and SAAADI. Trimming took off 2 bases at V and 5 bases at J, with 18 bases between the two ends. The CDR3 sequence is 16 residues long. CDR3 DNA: TGCGCCAGCAGTGAGCCGATGGACAACGGAGGGGAGACCCAGTACTTC. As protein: CASSEPMDNGGETQYF.

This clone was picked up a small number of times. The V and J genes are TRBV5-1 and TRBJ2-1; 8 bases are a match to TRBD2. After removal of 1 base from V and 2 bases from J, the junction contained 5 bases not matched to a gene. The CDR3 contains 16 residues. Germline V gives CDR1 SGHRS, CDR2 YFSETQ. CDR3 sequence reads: CASSLRVAGTYNEQFF. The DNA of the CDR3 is TGCGCCAGCAGCTTGCGGGTAGCGGGAACCTACAATGAGCAGTTCTTC. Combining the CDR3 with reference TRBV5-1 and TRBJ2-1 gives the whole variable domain KAGVTQTPRYLIKTRGQQVTLSCSPISGHRSVSWYQQTPGQGLQFLFEYFSETQRNKGNFPGRFSGRQFSNSRSEMNVSTLELGDSALYLCASSLRVAGTYNEQFFGPGTRLTVL.

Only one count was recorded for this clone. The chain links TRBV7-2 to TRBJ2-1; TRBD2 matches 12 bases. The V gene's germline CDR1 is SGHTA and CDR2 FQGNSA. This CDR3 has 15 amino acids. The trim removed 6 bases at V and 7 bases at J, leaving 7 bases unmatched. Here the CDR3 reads CASSPSGGAWNEQFF. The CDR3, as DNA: TGTGCCAGCAGTCCTAGCGGGGGGGCTTGGAATGAGCAGTTCTTC.

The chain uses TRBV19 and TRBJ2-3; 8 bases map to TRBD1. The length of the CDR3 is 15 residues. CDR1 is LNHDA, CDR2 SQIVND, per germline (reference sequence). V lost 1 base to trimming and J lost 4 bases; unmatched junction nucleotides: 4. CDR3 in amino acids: CASSIGGTGSDTQYF. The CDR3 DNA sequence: TGTGCCAGTAGTATAGGGGGGACAGGCTCAGATACGCAGTATTTT.

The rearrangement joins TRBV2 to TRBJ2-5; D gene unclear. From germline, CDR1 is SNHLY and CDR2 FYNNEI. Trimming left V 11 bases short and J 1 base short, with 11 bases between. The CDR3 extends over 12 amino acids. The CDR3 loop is CASQWGQETQYF. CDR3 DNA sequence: TGTGCCTCCCAGTGGGGCCAAGAGACCCAGTACTTC.

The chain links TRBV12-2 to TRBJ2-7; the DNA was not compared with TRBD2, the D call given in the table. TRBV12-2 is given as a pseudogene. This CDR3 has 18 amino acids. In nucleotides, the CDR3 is TGTGCAAGTCGCTTAGTAGCCCTAAGGCTAGCGGACGCCTACGAGCAGTACGTC. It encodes CASRLVALRLADAYEQYV.

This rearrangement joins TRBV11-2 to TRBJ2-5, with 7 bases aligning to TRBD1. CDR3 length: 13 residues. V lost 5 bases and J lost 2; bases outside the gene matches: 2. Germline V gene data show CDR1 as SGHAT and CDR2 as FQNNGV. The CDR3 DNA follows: TGTGCCAGCAGCGGGACAGAACAAGAGACCCAGTACTTC. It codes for CASSGTEQETQYF.

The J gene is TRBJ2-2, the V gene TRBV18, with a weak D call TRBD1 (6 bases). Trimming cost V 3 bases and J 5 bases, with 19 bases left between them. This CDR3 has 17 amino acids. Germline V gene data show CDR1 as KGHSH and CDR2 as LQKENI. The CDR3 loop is CASSPQRDNRGTGELFF. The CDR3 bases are TGTGCCAGCTCACCCCAAAGGGACAACCGAGGGACCGGGGAGCTGTTTTTT. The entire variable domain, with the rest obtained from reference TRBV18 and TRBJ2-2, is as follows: NAGVMQNPRHLVRRRGQEARLRCSPMKGHSHVYWYRQLPEEGLKFMVYLQKENIIDESGMPKERFSAEFPKEGPSILRIQQVVRGDSAAYFCASSPQRDNRGTGELFFGEGSRLTVL.

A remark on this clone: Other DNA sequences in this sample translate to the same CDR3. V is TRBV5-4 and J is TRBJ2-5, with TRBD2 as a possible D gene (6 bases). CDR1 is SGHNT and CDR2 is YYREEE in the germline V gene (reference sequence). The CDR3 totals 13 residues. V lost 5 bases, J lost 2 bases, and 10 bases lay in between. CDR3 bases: TGTGCCAGCAGAAGTGGGGGGCAAGAGACCCAGTACTTC. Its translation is CASRSGGQETQYF.

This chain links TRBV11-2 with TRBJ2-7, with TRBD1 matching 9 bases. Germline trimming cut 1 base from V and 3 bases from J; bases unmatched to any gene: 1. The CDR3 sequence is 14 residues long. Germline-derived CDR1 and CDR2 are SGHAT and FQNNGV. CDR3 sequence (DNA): TGTGCCAGCAGCTTAGCGGACAGGGGCTACGAGCAGTACTTC. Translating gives CASSLADRGYEQYF.

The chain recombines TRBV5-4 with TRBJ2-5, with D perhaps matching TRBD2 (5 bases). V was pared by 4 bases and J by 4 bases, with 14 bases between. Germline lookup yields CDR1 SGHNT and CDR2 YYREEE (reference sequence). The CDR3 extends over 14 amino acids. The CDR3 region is CASSPSRETETQYF. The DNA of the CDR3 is TGTGCCAGCAGCCCGAGCCGGGAAACAGAGACCCAGTACTTC. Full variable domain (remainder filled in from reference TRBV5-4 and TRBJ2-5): ETGVTQSPTHLIKTRGQQVTLRCSSQSGHNTVSWYQQALGQGPQFIFQYYREEENGRGNFPPRFSGLQFPNYSSELNVNALELDDSALYLCASSPSRETETQYFGPGTRLLVL.

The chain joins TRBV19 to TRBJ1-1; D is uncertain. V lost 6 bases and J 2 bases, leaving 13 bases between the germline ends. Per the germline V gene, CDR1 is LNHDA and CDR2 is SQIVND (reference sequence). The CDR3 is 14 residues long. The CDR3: CASSPNKFNTEAFF. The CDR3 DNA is TGTGCCAGTAGCCCGAACAAGTTTAACACTGAAGCTTTCTTT.

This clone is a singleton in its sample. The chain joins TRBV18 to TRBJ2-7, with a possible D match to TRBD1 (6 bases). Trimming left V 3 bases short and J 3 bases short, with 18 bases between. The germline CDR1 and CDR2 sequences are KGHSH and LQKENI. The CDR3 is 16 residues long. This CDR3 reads CASSPQPGQGGYEQYF. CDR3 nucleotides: TGTGCCAGCTCACCGCAACCGGGACAAGGGGGCTACGAGCAGTACTTC.

The CDR3 DNA reads as TGTGCCAGCAGCGAACAGGGAACCTATGGCTACACCTTC. It is translated as CASSEQGTYGYTF. The chain joins TRBV7-9 to TRBJ1-2, with D possibly matching TRBD1 (6 bases). The CDR3 has 13 residues. Germline V lookup: CDR1 SEHNR, CDR2 FQNEAQ (reference sequence). Trimming left V 5 bases short and J 4 bases short, with 11 bases between. The full variable domain, its missing parts supplied by reference TRBV7-9 and TRBJ1-2, is DTGVSQNPRHKITKRGQNVTFRCDPISEHNRLYWYRQTLGQGPEFLTYFQNEAQLEKSRLLSDRFSAERPKGSFSTLEIQRTEQGDSAMYLCASSEQGTYGYTFGSGTRLTVV.